Detailed here is one T cell receptor (beta chain). The sample comes from a study of PD-L1 blockade in urothelial cancer. About the research overall: Of 29 to 30 patients, twenty-five were males with bladder-origin urothelial cancer. Analyses used blood from 3 weeks (second dose) and 6 weeks after treatment start.

Every PCR received spiked-in synthetic TCR analog templates. The method was immunoSEQ multiplex PCR; TCRdb's version includes in-frame clones alone and lacks a portion of them. Altogether about 88,000 clones are present, 90% to 95% being singletons, with the ten largest covering around 10%. The clonotype was recovered from a man aged 55 to 69 with urothelial cancer. Sequences were derived from PBMCs, sampled around atezolizumab (anti-PD-L1) treatment.

The CDR3 nucleotides read TGTGCCAGCAGTGCACGGGTCCCTTCCAATGAGCAGTTCTTC. This encodes CASSARVPSNEQFF. This chain connects TRBV6-6 to TRBJ2-1; D unclear. The length of the CDR3 is 14 residues. Trimming pared 5 bases from V and 6 bases from J, leaving 14 bases between. The germline CDR1 and CDR2 sequences are MNHNY and SVGAGI (reference sequence).